The next 24 T cell receptor beta chains were all read from a single sample in a study of OX40 agonist ivuxolimab in advanced cancers. Produced via immunoSEQ multiplex PCR; TCRdb's table is partial and in-frame only. The table records over 70,000 clones, roughly 93% of them present only once. The sequencing used CD4+ or CD8+ T cells sorted from blood, collected in a trial of the OX40 agonist ivuxolimab. All receptors come from an adult with an advanced solid tumor such as melanoma, head and neck, liver or kidney cancer.

The chain employs TRBV5-1 and TRBJ1-1; D is ambiguous. The V end was cut by 0 bases, the J end by 0 bases, with 6 bases between. The CDR3 covers 14 residues. Germline V gene lookup returns CDR1 SGHRS and CDR2 YFSETQ. CDR3 sequence (DNA): TGCGCCAGCAGCTTGGACGGTTTGAACACTGAAGCTTTCTTT. This gives the protein CASSLDGLNTEAFF. The variable domain in full, with the rest retrieved from reference TRBV5-1 and TRBJ1-1, is KAGVTQTPRYLIKTRGQQVTLSCSPISGHRSVSWYQQTPGQGLQFLFEYFSETQRNKGNFPGRFSGRQFSNSRSEMNVSTLELGDSALYLCASSLDGLNTEAFFGQGTRLTVV.

J is TRBJ1-2 and V is TRBV5-5; tentative D call: TRBD1 (5 bases). This CDR3 region has 16 residues. The germline V and J ends were trimmed by 0 bases and 7 bases, with 19 bases remaining between them. Germline CDR1 is SGHKS and CDR2 is YYEKEE (reference sequence). The CDR3 DNA reads TGTGCCAGCAGCTTGGTGGGGCCAACGGGAGCGCGTGGCTACACCTTC. This gives the protein CASSLVGPTGARGYTF.

The chain combines TRBV7-2 with TRBJ2-2, with D perhaps assigned TRBD1 or TRBD2 (5 bases each). The CDR3 is 15 amino acids. With 2 bases removed from V and 5 bases from J, the gap between germline ends came to 12 bases. CDR1 is SGHTA and CDR2 is FQGNSA in the germline V gene. This chain's CDR3 is CASSLFLGPTGELFF. In DNA form, the CDR3 reads TGTGCCAGCAGCTTATTCCTGGGACCAACCGGGGAGCTGTTTTTT. The whole variable domain, filled in from reference TRBV7-2 and TRBJ2-2, reads GAGVSQSPSNKVTEKGKDVELRCDPISGHTALYWYRQSLGQGLEFLIYFQGNSAPDKSGLPSDRFSAERTGGSVSTLTIQRTQQEDSAVYLCASSLFLGPTGELFFGEGSRLTVL.

The chain carries TRBV5-1 and TRBJ2-5; 7 positions agree with TRBD1. Germline values: CDR1 SGHRS, CDR2 YFSETQ. The CDR3 extends over 14 amino acids. V lost 0 bases, J lost 4 bases, and 3 bases stayed unmatched. Here the CDR3 reads CASSLESGGETQYF. The CDR3 bases are TGCGCCAGCAGCTTGGAGTCAGGGGGAGAGACCCAGTACTTC. The variable domain in full, with the rest retrieved from reference TRBV5-1 and TRBJ2-5, is KAGVTQTPRYLIKTRGQQVTLSCSPISGHRSVSWYQQTPGQGLQFLFEYFSETQRNKGNFPGRFSGRQFSNSRSEMNVSTLELGDSALYLCASSLESGGETQYFGPGTRLLVL.

The chain joins TRBV28 to TRBJ2-2; tentatively, D is TRBD1 or TRBD2 (5 bases each). The germline V gene encodes CDR1 MDHEN and CDR2 SYDVKM. The CDR3 is made up of 14 amino acids. The V end lost 6 bases, the J end lost 9 bases, and 17 bases lay between the germline ends. CDR3 nucleotide sequence: TGTGCCAGCAGCCCAGGGCGAGGGTTACGGGAGCTGTTTTTT. Its translation: CASSPGRGLRELFF.

This chain connects TRBV5-1 to TRBJ1-1; 8 positions match TRBD1. The CDR3 is 15 amino acids. Trimming took 3 bases from V and 0 from J; bases not matched to a gene: 4. Germline V lookup: CDR1 SGHRS, CDR2 YFSETQ. Here the CDR3 DNA reads TGCGCCAGCAGCTCAACAGGGGGAATGAACACTGAAGCTTTCTTT. Its protein product is CASSSTGGMNTEAFF.

The genes are TRBV6-4 and TRBJ2-3, with 8 bases aligning to TRBD1. Per germline, CDR1 MRHNA and CDR2 SNTAGT. CDR3 length: 15 amino acids. With V trimmed by 6 bases and J by 5 bases, 10 bases remained unmatched. The chain's CDR3 is CASRPPGQVGDTQYF. DNA for the CDR3: TGTGCCAGCAGGCCCCCGGGACAGGTGGGAGATACGCAGTATTTT.

CDR3 in DNA: TGCGCCAGCAGCTTGCAGGGACAGGGGGCTGAGACCCAGTACTTC. This sequence encodes CASSLQGQGAETQYF. The chain uses TRBV5-1 and TRBJ2-5, with 12 bases identical to TRBD1. In germline, CDR1 is SGHRS, CDR2 YFSETQ. Trimming removed 1 base from V and 5 bases from J; junction bases left unmatched: 3. The CDR3 is made up of 15 amino acids.

V and J are TRBV27 and TRBJ2-1, with D tentatively TRBD1 (5 bases). V gave up 3 bases and J gave up 1 base, with 10 bases separating them. The germline gives CDR1 MNHEY, CDR2 SMNVEV (reference sequence). The CDR3 loop spans 15 amino acids. CDR3 DNA: TGTGCCAGCAGTTTTGGTCAGGGATCCTACAATGAGCAGTTCTTC. Residues: CASSFGQGSYNEQFF.

The CDR3 DNA is TGTGCCAGCAGCCAAGTCAAGGGAATGAACACTGAAGCTTTCTTT. It translates to CASSQVKGMNTEAFF. The rearrangement links TRBV14 to TRBJ1-1; D uncertain. Trimming stripped 1 base from V and 0 bases from J, with 9 bases between. This CDR3 region has 15 residues. In germline, CDR1 is SGHDN, CDR2 FVKESK.

J is TRBJ2-5 and V is TRBV7-8; 8 nucleotides agree with TRBD1. This CDR3 spans 13 amino acids. V shed 5 bases and J 5 bases; nucleotides not matched to a gene: 4. Germline CDR1 SGHVS, CDR2 FQNEAQ. CDR3 sequence reads: CASSPDRAETQYF. Written as DNA, the CDR3 is TGTGCCAGCAGCCCGGACAGGGCGGAGACCCAGTACTTC.

The rearrangement joins TRBV30 to TRBJ2-3; D perhaps matches TRBD1 (5 bases). The CDR3 spans 13 residues. From germline, CDR1 is GTSNPN and CDR2 SVGIG (reference sequence). The V end was cut by 2 bases, the J end by 4 bases, with 10 bases between. In DNA, the CDR3 is TGTGCCTGGAGTCCAGGGATTGCAGATACGCAGTATTTT. Its protein is CAWSPGIADTQYF.

This chain links TRBV30 with TRBJ2-3; D call uncertain. V lost 0 bases to trimming and J lost 9 bases, with 13 bases between them. Germline CDR1 GTSNPN, CDR2 SVGIG (reference sequence). CDR3 length: 13 residues. The CDR3 DNA reads as TGTGCCTGGAGTGTATCTCTGGTCATGACGCAGTATTTT. It specifies CAWSVSLVMTQYF.

The chain has TRBV10-2 and TRBJ1-3; D gene unclear. The CDR3 extends over 14 amino acids. V lost 9 bases to trimming and J lost 0 bases, with 12 bases between them. Germline CDR1 and CDR2: WSHSY and SAAADI. Here the CDR3 reads CASSEEVSGNTIYF. CDR3 nucleotide sequence: TGCGCCAGTTCCGAGGAAGTCTCTGGAAACACCATATATTTT.

V is TRBV6-4 and J is TRBJ2-7; 8 bases map to TRBD1. V trimming: 9 bases; J trimming: 0 bases; junction bases outside the gene matches: 4. The CDR3 spans 13 residues. The germline CDR1 and CDR2 sequences are MRHNA and SNTAGT. The CDR3 DNA is TGTGCCAGGAGACAGGGGAGCTCCTACGAGCAGTACTTC. Its protein is CARRQGSSYEQYF.

The rearrangement joins TRBV28 to TRBJ1-1; unclear D gene. CDR3 length: 12 amino acids. Germline lookup yields CDR1 MDHEN and CDR2 SYDVKM. V gave up 2 bases and J gave up 6 bases, with 7 bases separating them. CDR3 sequence: CASSLSHSEAFF. CDR3 bases: TGTGCCAGCAGTTTAAGTCACTCTGAAGCTTTCTTT.

The chain carries TRBV2 and TRBJ2-1; 16 bases line up with TRBD2. The CDR3 has 16 residues. V gave up 6 bases and J gave up 4 bases; unmatched junction bases: 3. Germline lookup yields CDR1 SNHLY and CDR2 FYNNEI. CDR3 region: CASSMGLAGGYNEQFF. The CDR3 DNA sequence: TGTGCCAGCAGCATGGGACTAGCGGGAGGGTACAATGAGCAGTTCTTC.

The gene calls are TRBV7-9 and TRBJ1-1; tentatively, D is TRBD1 (5 bases). Germline assignment: CDR1 SEHNR and CDR2 FQNEAQ (reference sequence). The V gene lost 9 bases and the J gene lost 3 bases, with 14 bases spanning the gap. This CDR3 spans 13 amino acids. The CDR3 loop reads CASKTGIDTEAFF. In DNA form, the CDR3 reads TGTGCCAGTAAAACAGGAATTGACACTGAAGCTTTCTTT.

The V and J genes are TRBV6-1 and TRBJ2-2, with D tentatively TRBD2 (5 bases). CDR1 is MNHNS, CDR2 SASEGT, per germline. V lost 6 bases to trimming and J lost 4 bases, with 12 bases between them. This CDR3 comprises 14 residues. In DNA form, the CDR3 reads TGTGCCAGCAGCGGAGGATCAGGCACCGGGGAGCTGTTTTTT. This translates into CASSGGSGTGELFF.

In its sample, this clone was seen once. The rearrangement joins TRBV15 to TRBJ1-5; D uncertain. CDR3 size: 15 residues. Trimming left V 0 bases short and J 0 bases short, with 6 bases between. Germline V CDR1 and CDR2: LNHNV, YYDKDF (reference sequence). The CDR3 DNA sequence: TGTGCCACCAGCAGAGAAAATTATAGCAATCAGCCCCAGCATTTT. This encodes CATSRENYSNQPQHF.

The rearrangement links TRBV5-5 to TRBJ2-5, with no clear D. CDR1 and CDR2 from the germline V gene are SGHKS and YYEKEE (reference sequence). Trimming pared 2 bases from V and 1 base from J, leaving 12 bases between. The CDR3 is 15 residues long. The CDR3 spells CASSFSALPQETQYF. The DNA of the CDR3 is TGTGCCAGCAGCTTCTCGGCCCTCCCCCAAGAGACCCAGTACTTC.

V gene TRBV4-1 combines with J gene TRBJ2-6; D is undetermined. V was pared by 0 bases and J by 0 bases, with 6 bases between. From germline, CDR1 is MGHRA and CDR2 YSYEKL. CDR3 length: 16 amino acids. The CDR3 DNA reads TGCGCCAGCAGCCAAGATATAAGCTCTGGGGCCAACGTCCTGACTTTC. It translates to CASSQDISSGANVLTF.

The chain is built from TRBV18 and TRBJ2-1; 12 bases are shared with TRBD2. Germline lookup yields CDR1 KGHSH and CDR2 LQKENI. The CDR3 extends over 16 amino acids. The junction had 5 bases not matched to a gene; V was cut back by 3 bases and J by 5 bases. This CDR3 reads CASSPSLAGGHNEQFF. The CDR3 region has the DNA TGTGCCAGCTCACCCTCGCTAGCGGGAGGGCACAATGAGCAGTTCTTC.

The genes are TRBV11-1 and TRBJ2-1, with a weak D call TRBD1 (6 bases). V was cut by 5 bases and J by 10 bases, with 12 bases left in between. The CDR3 runs 12 residues. Looked up from germline, CDR1 is SGHAT and CDR2 is FQDESV (reference sequence). The chain's CDR3 is CASSQGRSEQFF. In DNA form, the CDR3 reads TGTGCCAGCAGCCAGGGGCGGTCCGAGCAGTTCTTC. Together with reference TRBV11-1 and TRBJ2-1, the CDR3 gives the full variable domain: EAEVAQSPRYKITEKSQAVAFWCDPISGHATLYWYRQILGQGPELLVQFQDESVVDDSQLPKDRFSAERLKGVDSTLKIQPAELGDSAMYLCASSQGRSEQFFGPGTRLTVL.